Shown below are 29 T cell receptor beta chains from a single sample sequenced in a study of T cell repertoires in cytomegalovirus infection. TCRdb reanalysed the reads using MiXCR and keeps one entry per CDR3 protein. The table has about 740,000 distinct CDR3 sequences, approximately 40% seen once. Material for sequencing was PBMCs. Receptor source: a human donor in good health (CMV status not recorded). Some clones in this sample may be carry-over from other donors' samples.

Note on this clonotype: One end of the junction fails to match germline, which may point to a read error. The J gene is TRBJ2-5, the V gene TRBV12-3 or TRBV12-4, with D possibly matching TRBD2 (6 bases). The CDR3 spans 15 residues. The CDR3, as DNA: TGTGCCAACAGTCCTCCCGTCGGGGGACAAGAGACCCAGTACTTC. This sequence encodes CANSPPVGGQETQYF.

J is TRBJ2-2 and V is TRBV29-1; TRBD2 agrees at 10 bases. This CDR3 region has 14 residues. Germline V CDR1 and CDR2: SQVTM, ANQGSEA. The ends lost 8 bases at V and 7 bases at J; junction bases unmatched: 10. The CDR3 is CSFSSGRLIGELFF. CDR3 sequence (DNA): TGCAGCTTCAGTAGCGGGAGGTTAATCGGGGAGCTGTTTTTT.

This clonotype was recorded many times. V is TRBV12-3 or TRBV12-4 and J is TRBJ2-7; a weak D match, TRBD2 (5 bases). The CDR3 is made up of 14 amino acids. V lost 5 bases and J lost 0, with 11 bases in between. CDR3: CASSLGLNSYEQYF. The CDR3 nucleotides read TGTGCCAGCAGTCTTGGACTGAACTCCTACGAGCAGTACTTC.

There are a few counts of this clonotype. The chain joins TRBV28 to TRBJ2-1, with D perhaps matching TRBD1 (5 bases). V lost 3 bases and J lost 5, with 20 bases in between. The CDR3 covers 17 residues. In germline, CDR1 is MDHEN, CDR2 SYDVKM. The CDR3 bases are TGTGCCAGCAGTTTCTTTCAGGACACATTTCTCAACAATGAGCAGTTCTTC. This translates into CASSFFQDTFLNNEQFF.

This chain connects TRBV7-3 to TRBJ1-1, with D perhaps matching TRBD1 (6 bases). This CDR3 spans 13 amino acids. CDR1 and CDR2 from the germline V gene are SGHTA and FQGTGA. The germline V and J ends were trimmed by 5 bases and 2 bases, with 9 bases remaining between them. The CDR3 reads CASSRGHNTEAFF. The CDR3 region has the DNA TGTGCCAGCAGCAGGGGACACAACACTGAAGCTTTCTTT.

This clonotype has a handful of counts. V and J are TRBV2 and TRBJ1-2; 10 nucleotides match TRBD1. The CDR3 length is 17 residues. CDR1 is SNHLY and CDR2 is FYNNEI in the germline V gene. J gave up 4 bases and V 2 bases, and 10 bases lay outside the gene matches. CDR3 loop: CASSELGPGQGIYGYTF. The CDR3 coding sequence is TGTGCCAGCAGTGAATTAGGACCGGGACAGGGGATCTATGGCTACACCTTC.

This CDR3 is CASSLDSGLDEQYF. The CDR3 DNA sequence: TGTGCCAGCAGCTTAGATAGCGGGCTGGACGAGCAGTACTTC. This chain links TRBV7-6 with TRBJ2-7, with TRBD2 matching over 7 bases. Germline CDR1 and CDR2: SGHVS and FNYEAQ. Trimming at V came to 1 base and at J to 5 bases, leaving 5 bases not matched to a gene. The CDR3 loop spans 14 amino acids.

This clonotype was seen only a few times. The chain carries TRBV7-9 and TRBJ1-5; no firm D call. The CDR3 has 13 residues. Germline CDR1 is SEHNR and CDR2 is FQNEAQ (reference sequence). V was clipped by 1 base and J by 7 bases, with 8 bases between them. Here the CDR3 DNA reads TGTGCCAGCAGCTTAGGTAGCGCGCAGCCCCAGCATTTT. Translated, it gives CASSLGSAQPQHF.

This clonotype was seen only a few times. The V and J genes are TRBV6-1 and TRBJ2-2; D unresolved. There are 12 residues in the CDR3. Germline values: CDR1 MNHNS, CDR2 SASEGT. Trimming removed 7 bases at V and 2 bases at J, with 5 bases between. In DNA, the CDR3 is TGTGCCAGCACCATAAACACCGGGGAGCTGTTTTTT. This translates into CASTINTGELFF.

In this sample, this clonotype turned up a few times. The genes are TRBV15 and TRBJ1-6; 8 bases fit TRBD1. J gave up 5 bases and V 5 bases, and 5 bases lay outside the gene matches. This CDR3 is built from 15 residues. CDR1 is LNHNV and CDR2 is YYDKDF in the germline V gene (reference sequence). The CDR3 reads CATSGQGGNNSPLHF. The CDR3 nucleotides are TGTGCCACCAGCGGACAGGGAGGGAATAATTCACCCCTCCACTTT.

The chain employs TRBV7-4 and TRBJ2-4, with no clear D. V lost 5 bases and J lost 0, with 14 bases in between. The germline V gene has CDR1 SGHVT and CDR2 SQSDAQ. The CDR3 extends over 16 amino acids. The CDR3 DNA sequence: TGTGCCAGCAGCAACCCAATTCCCGTAGCCAAAAACATTCAGTACTTC. Translated: CASSNPIPVAKNIQYF.

This clonotype was seen more than once but under ten times. The chain employs TRBV12-5 and TRBJ1-1; D possibly corresponds to TRBD1 (5 bases). CDR1 and CDR2 (germline): LGHNT, FRNRAP. V was shortened by 4 bases and J by 8 bases, with 14 bases between the two germline ends. The length of the CDR3 is 13 residues. CDR3 DNA sequence: TGTGCTAGTGGTTCGGAGGGAGACAGAGAAGCTTTCTTT. Amino acids: CASGSEGDREAFF.

The chain is built from TRBV12-3 or TRBV12-4 and TRBJ2-2; 11 bases line up with TRBD2. The CDR3 is made up of 16 amino acids. The junction had 5 bases not matched to a gene; V was cut back by 6 bases and J by 2 bases. The CDR3 region is CASRLLAGGNTGELFF. The CDR3 DNA sequence: TGTGCCAGCAGACTTCTAGCGGGAGGTAACACCGGGGAGCTGTTTTTT.

This clonotype was recorded once. The V call is TRBV28, the J call TRBJ2-1; 8 nucleotides agree with TRBD2. CDR1 MDHEN and CDR2 SYDVKM come from the germline V gene. The V gene end was trimmed by 9 bases and the J gene end by 7 bases; junction bases not matched to a gene: 26. The CDR3 contains 19 residues. As DNA, the CDR3 is TGTGCCAGTAGGTTCAAACTACCGAGGACGAGCGGGAGTTTTAATGAGCAGTTCTTC. Translating gives CASRFKLPRTSGSFNEQFF.

This clonotype was observed a few times. This chain links TRBV7-3 with TRBJ2-3; possible D gene TRBD1, 6 bases. The CDR3 runs to 15 residues. CDR1 is SGHTA and CDR2 is FQGTGA in the germline V gene. Deletions cut 0 bases from V and 4 bases from J, with 11 bases between. The CDR3 DNA sequence: TGTGCCAGCAGCTTAACCAGGGGAAGTGCAGATACGCAGTATTTT. Protein product: CASSLTRGSADTQYF.

The J gene is TRBJ2-7, the V gene TRBV23-1; D assignment may be TRBD1 or TRBD2 (5 bases each). TRBV23-1 belongs to the ORF category, with a function that is uncertain. This CDR3 spans 13 amino acids. V dropped 9 bases and J dropped 7 bases, with 19 bases sitting between them. The DNA for the CDR3 is TGCGCCAGTACATCTCGGGGCCCTGAAGAGCAGTACTTC. Translation: CASTSRGPEEQYF.

V and J are TRBV4-1 and TRBJ1-4; D not resolved. The ends were cut back, 3 bases at V and 8 bases at J, with 10 bases in the middle. Germline assignment: CDR1 MGHRA and CDR2 YSYEKL. CDR3 length: 13 amino acids. This CDR3 is CASSQGHTEKLFF. The CDR3 bases are TGCGCCAGCAGCCAGGGTCACACAGAAAAACTGTTTTTT.

The V call is TRBV28, the J call TRBJ2-2, with D perhaps matching TRBD1 (5 bases). The V gene's germline CDR1 is MDHEN and CDR2 SYDVKM. The CDR3 is made up of 15 amino acids. Trimming took 2 bases from V and 2 from J, leaving 9 bases between them. CDR3 sequence (DNA): TGTGCCAGCAGTTTAATACAGGCTAACACCGGGGAGCTGTTTTTT. As protein: CASSLIQANTGELFF.

J is TRBJ2-1 and V is TRBV7-2, with D hard to call. The germline CDR1 and CDR2 sequences are SGHTA and FQGNSA. Trimming stripped 5 bases from V and 13 bases from J, with 6 bases between. The CDR3 contains 9 residues. As DNA, the CDR3 is TGTGCCAGCAGCGCTGGACAGTTCTTC. Its translation: CASSAGQFF.

The genes are TRBV7-8 and TRBJ2-6; no definite D call. The CDR3 runs to 17 residues. From germline, CDR1 is SGHVS and CDR2 FQNEAQ. Trimming took off 5 bases at V and 0 bases at J, with 14 bases between the two ends. The CDR3 bases are TGTGCCAGCAGCCGATGGGCCACTCCCTCTGGGGCCAACGTCCTGACTTTC. Translation: CASSRWATPSGANVLTF.

The CDR3: CASIFPGVKAEAFF. DNA of the CDR3: TGTGCCAGCATTTTTCCAGGGGTTAAGGCTGAAGCTTTCTTT. V and J are TRBV19 and TRBJ1-1, with D possibly TRBD1 on 6 matching bases. Germline V gene sequence: CDR1 LNHDA, CDR2 SQIVND (reference sequence). V gave up 9 bases and J gave up 6 bases, with 20 bases separating them. The CDR3 runs to 14 residues.

The chain's CDR3 is CASSFGLAGDEQYF. The CDR3 DNA reads TGTGCCAGCAGTTTTGGCCTAGCGGGAGACGAGCAGTACTTC. The V gene is TRBV27, the J gene TRBJ2-7; TRBD2 matches at 10 bases. V shed 3 bases, J shed 5 bases, and the junction held 4 bases outside the gene matches. CDR3 length: 14 residues. From germline, CDR1 is MNHEY and CDR2 SMNVEV (reference sequence).

This clonotype was seen a handful of times. This CDR3 reads CASSLERGIQETQYF. CDR3 bases: TGTGCCAGCAGCTTAGAACGAGGGATTCAAGAGACCCAGTACTTC. The chain has TRBV11-2 and TRBJ2-5; the D gene is possibly TRBD2 (5 bases). V was shortened by 0 bases and J by 2 bases, with 10 bases between the two germline ends. The germline CDR1 and CDR2 sequences are SGHAT and FQNNGV. This CDR3 spans 15 amino acids.

J is TRBJ1-5 and V is TRBV12-3 or TRBV12-4; D might be TRBD1 (5 bases). V was shortened by 5 bases and J by 5 bases, with 16 bases between the two germline ends. The CDR3 spans 15 residues. CDR3 amino acids: CASSIGAHSHQPQHF. As DNA, the CDR3 is TGTGCCAGCAGTATAGGGGCTCACTCGCATCAGCCCCAGCATTTT.

Here the CDR3 reads CASSPPGSRGQETQYF. The CDR3 DNA follows: TGTGCCAGCAGTCCCCCCGGGAGCAGGGGTCAAGAGACCCAGTACTTC. The J gene is TRBJ2-5, the V gene TRBV28; tentatively, D is TRBD1 or TRBD2 (6 bases each). The CDR3 is made up of 16 amino acids. V was shortened by 5 bases and J by 2 bases, with 18 bases between the two germline ends. From germline, CDR1 is MDHEN and CDR2 SYDVKM.

The chain links TRBV19 to TRBJ1-1; D gene uncertain. V lost 8 bases and J lost 4, with 11 bases in between. CDR3 length equals 12 residues. CDR1 is LNHDA and CDR2 is SQIVND in the germline V gene (reference sequence). CDR3 DNA sequence: TGTGCCAGTGGGGTCATTGGCACTGAAGCTTTCTTT. Encoded protein: CASGVIGTEAFF.

Only one count was recorded for this clonotype. This chain links TRBV4-1 with TRBJ1-5; perhaps TRBD1 as D (5 bases). Trimming removed 0 bases from V and 5 bases from J, with 14 bases in between. From germline, CDR1 is MGHRA and CDR2 YSYEKL. The CDR3 has 16 amino acids. The CDR3 spells CASSQEGPDNHQPQHF. CDR3 nucleotide sequence: TGCGCCAGCAGCCAAGAAGGTCCGGACAATCATCAGCCCCAGCATTTT.

V gene TRBV6-1 combines with J gene TRBJ1-5; the D gene is possibly TRBD1 (5 bases). The CDR3 consists of 15 residues. V was clipped by 7 bases and J by 3 bases, with 16 bases between them. Germline CDR1 MNHNS, CDR2 SASEGT. The CDR3 is CASTGSQRDNQPQHF. Here the CDR3 DNA reads TGTGCCAGCACAGGGTCACAAAGGGACAATCAGCCCCAGCATTTT.

This clonotype was detected once. This rearrangement joins TRBV28 to TRBJ1-5; 7 bases align to TRBD1. This CDR3 has 15 residues. Germline V CDR1 and CDR2: MDHEN, SYDVKM. V lost 8 bases, J lost 0 bases, and 7 bases stayed unmatched. CDR3 in DNA: TGTGCCAGCGTTTTCAGGGGGTATAGCAATCAGCCCCAGCATTTT. It encodes CASVFRGYSNQPQHF.